The source of this T cell receptor (beta chain) is a study of blood T cell repertoires in COVID-19. Study context: The study drew acute and convalescent COVID-19 samples from the United States, Italy and Spain.

As processed by the authors: Amplification with reference gene primers provided the estimates of nucleated cell counts. Measured with immunoSEQ multiplex PCR; TCRdb has only the in-frame clones, and not every one. V, J and clone size are taken as reported in that table, and D and trimming were inferred from the DNA itself. Of roughly 150,000 clones listed, 85% are singletons. Germline V gives CDR1 MDHEN, CDR2 SYDVKM. The ends lost 2 bases at V and 4 bases at J; junction bases unmatched: 4. CDR3 length: 14 residues. Patients at the Seattle site were enrolled during active infection and followed longitudinally.

The chain uses TRBV28 and TRBJ1-1, with 7 bases matching TRBD1. The TCR comes from a woman older than 75 with COVID-19, enrolled during active disease. Sequencing input: peripheral blood. CDR3 sequence: CASSLRGQGTEAFF. The CDR3 DNA follows: TGTGCCAGCAGTTTAAGGGGGCAGGGCACTGAAGCTTTCTTT.